This T cell receptor (beta chain) is drawn from a study of cytomegalovirus exposure and HLA in healthy donors. It was with 60 Vbeta and 13 Jbeta primers that the PCR ran. Some clones are missing from TCRdb's copy, which holds only in-frame ones; the method was immunoSEQ multiplex PCR. Seen here are some 200,000 clones, under 70% observed once, and the top ten hold less than 3%. Trimming shortened V by 5 bases and J by 5 bases, and 13 bases separated the two germline ends. The CDR3 runs 13 residues. Germline V gene lookup returns CDR1 SGDLS and CDR2 YYNGEE. The source of this sequence is a man aged 40-55 years in good health and CMV-seropositive. This chain links TRBV9 with TRBJ2-5; perhaps TRBD1 as D (5 bases). The specimen was PBMCs. This CDR3 is CASSLSTEETQYF. The CDR3 DNA sequence: TGTGCCAGCAGTCTCTCGACAGAGGAGACCCAGTACTTC.